This T cell receptor beta chain was identified during a study of T-cell memory formation after mild COVID-19 (dated by TCRdb to the early 2020s). As for the study more broadly: TCR sequence clusters from the two donors were largely donor specific. T-cell clones expanding and contracting after mild COVID-19 in a couple of donors were tracked by longitudinal TCRalpha and TCRbeta repertoire sequencing. The cohort comprised two young, previously healthy adult volunteers, one female and one male.

CDR1 and CDR2, per the germline V gene (reference sequence), are DFQATT and SNEGSKA. The CDR3 runs 13 residues from the cysteine to the phenylalanine. Of all the DNA, just the CDR3 is kept, 39 bases in frame from base 1. The germline ends are 15 bases apart after V is trimmed by 6 bases and J by 3 bases. Sequencing was carried out with an Illumina NovaSeq 6000. TCRalpha and TCRbeta cDNA libraries were built by 5'RACE with constant-segment primers, adding sample barcodes and unique molecular identifiers. RNA was extracted from every sample with Trizol reagent. Libraries were amplified in two PCR steps, with a second sample barcode and Illumina TruSeq adapters added in the second step. The libraries were sequenced on an Illumina NovaSeq using 2 x 150 bp paired-end reads. As for the authors' bioinformatics: Reads were demultiplexed and collapsed into UMI-guided consensus sequences with migec v1.2.7. Using mixcr v2.1.11, UMI consensuses were aligned to TRA and TRB V and J templates and then assembled into clonotypes. A clonotype was counted as expanded or contracted only if both edgeR and NoisET called the change significant, with noise models trained on biological replicates. edgeR calls used a false discovery rate-adjusted p below 0.01 and a log2 fold-change threshold of 1. As an exploratory analysis of dynamics, PCA with hierarchical clustering was applied to max-normalized trajectories of the 1000 most abundant clonotypes. Separately sequenced CD4+ and CD8+ repertoires were used to assign a CD4 or CD8 phenotype to each responding clone. TCRdb cleaned the public reads at Q25 with fastp, built clones with MiXCR and kept in-frame beta chains. Identical CDR3 proteins give one entry, which carries the most common genes and DNA. TCRdb's processing, not the study's, gives the V and J calls here. Here the sample has 400,000 or so distinct CDR3 sequences; approximately 20% occur a single time. 7.5% to 10% of the sample rests with the top ten.

This clonotype was seen once. Its antigen remains undetermined. No qualities accompany the bases; no much larger clone lies one base away. Ficoll-Paque density gradient centrifugation was used to isolate PBMCs. Results and caveats for the whole study, not just this receptor: Balanced CD4/CD8 phenotypes were observed for clones contracting from day 15 to 85, whereas a bias towards CD4+ was observed for a second wave of clones expanding from day 15 to 37. SARS-CoV-2 specificity was not confirmed for the second-wave clones peaking on day 37. Some responding clones were detected in pre-infection memory, suggesting pre-existing cross-reactive memory T cells joined the SARS-CoV-2 response. Contracting CD4+ clones turned up mainly in the CM and EM memory subsets, whereas EMRA was where CD8+ clones were enriched. Only two mild cases were covered in the study, and larger cohorts including severe cases with pre-infection samples were considered necessary.

This TCR was recovered from an adult woman who had mild COVID-19 (a few samples of this study predate the infection). The sample titles of this study are shuffled in the database, so cell type and time point are left out; the donor was told from shared clones. Recombination joined TRBV20-1 with TRBJ2-7, with no confidently assigned D gene. The material sequenced was PBMCs or a T cell subset sorted from them (not recorded which). The nucleotide sequence is TGCAGTGCCCCCGTCGGCGATTACTACGAGCAGTACTTC. Its protein product is CSAPVGDYYEQYF.